These 20 T cell receptor beta chains were sequenced from one sample in a study of T-cell reconstitution after alpha-beta-depleted transplantation in children. It was with unique molecular identifiers that the TCRbeta library was prepared. TCRdb reprocessed the PCR reads with MiXCR, giving one entry per CDR3 protein. This sample has approximately 350,000 distinct CDR3 sequences, with 15% to 20% found just once. This material consisted of PBMCs, mostly from graft donor cells, taken 360 days after TCRalphabeta/CD19-depleted stem cell transplant. Every receptor here comes from a male patient aged 2 to 10 who had a stem cell transplant for acute lymphoblastic leukemia, so the T cells may come from the graft donor.

J is TRBJ2-4 and V is TRBV4-3; 9 nucleotides match TRBD2. The CDR3 loop spans 15 amino acids. V lost 3 bases, J lost 5 bases, and 5 bases stayed unmatched. The V gene's germline CDR1 is LGHNA and CDR2 YSLEER. DNA of the CDR3: TGCGCCAGCAGCCACCGACTAGCGGCTGAAAACATTCAGTACTTC. Protein: CASSHRLAAENIQYF.

The table lists this clonotype with a few counts. The V and J genes are TRBV12-3 or TRBV12-4 and TRBJ1-1; TRBD1 matches 8 bases. CDR3 length: 12 amino acids. V shed 3 bases, J shed 11 bases, and the junction held 5 bases outside the gene matches. CDR3 sequence (DNA): TGTGCCAGCAGTTTTAAGGACAGGGTTGCTTTCTTT. Protein product: CASSFKDRVAFF.

The V call is TRBV2, the J call TRBJ2-7; 12 bases line up with TRBD2. This CDR3 contains 18 residues. V dropped 6 bases and J dropped 2; count of bases not matched to a gene: 14. The V gene's germline CDR1 is SNHLY and CDR2 FYNNEI. CDR3 DNA sequence: TGTGCCAGCAGCCGAGCCCCTAGCGGGAGGGCCGGGGCCTACGAGCAGTACTTC. It specifies CASSRAPSGRAGAYEQYF. Full variable domain (rest looked up from reference TRBV2 and TRBJ2-7): EPEVTQTPSHQVTQMGQEVILRCVPISNHLYFYWYRQILGQKVEFLVSFYNNEISEKSEIFDDQFSVERPDGSNFTLKIRSTKLEDSAMYFCASSRAPSGRAGAYEQYFGPGTRLTVT.

A note on this clonotype: This may be a read error, as it is one base from a much larger clone. This sequence joins TRBV11-2 and TRBJ1-1; D gene uncertain. The CDR3 spans 13 residues. CDR1 is SGHAT and CDR2 is FQNNGV in the germline V gene. The germline V and J ends were trimmed by 3 bases and 0 bases, with 5 bases remaining between them. CDR3 sequence: CASSFEVNTEAFF. The DNA for the CDR3 is TGTGCCAGCAGCTTCGAGGTGAACACTGAAGCTTTCTTT. Looking up the rest from reference TRBV11-2 and TRBJ1-1 gives the full variable domain: EAGVAQSPRYKIIEKRQSVAFWCNPISGHATLYWYQQILGQGPKLLIQFQNNGVVDDSQLPKDRFSAERLKGVDSTLKIQPAKLEDSAVYLCASSFEVNTEAFFGQGTRLTVV.

This clonotype appeared many times. The rearrangement joins TRBV12-3 or TRBV12-4 to TRBJ2-7; the D gene is possibly TRBD2 (5 bases). Trimming removed 2 bases from V and 3 bases from J, with 14 bases in between. This CDR3 is 15 amino acids long. The chain's CDR3 is CASSLIGLLVYEQYF. CDR3 coding DNA: TGTGCCAGCAGTTTAATAGGACTCCTAGTCTACGAGCAGTACTTC.

This clonotype was detected only a few times. The chain combines TRBV4-1 with TRBJ2-7; D is ambiguous. The V gene's germline CDR1 is MGHRA and CDR2 YSYEKL. The length of the CDR3 is 14 residues. Trimming left V 4 bases short and J 6 bases short, with 16 bases between. The CDR3 DNA reads TGCGCCAGCAGCCTAGAAAAAATCGTGGCCGAGCAGTACTTC. This encodes CASSLEKIVAEQYF.

The chain employs TRBV5-1 and TRBJ2-3, with TRBD2 as a possible D gene (7 bases). Germline CDR1 is SGHRS and CDR2 is YFSETQ. The CDR3 sequence is 15 residues long. Trimming took 4 bases from V and 2 from J, leaving 14 bases between them. CDR3 nucleotides: TGCGCCAGCAGCCGGGGGGCAGGGTTCACAGATACGCAGTATTTT. It codes for CASSRGAGFTDTQYF.

The chain couples TRBV15 to TRBJ2-1; maybe TRBD1 (7 bases). Germline V gene lookup returns CDR1 LNHNV and CDR2 YYDKDF (reference sequence). The CDR3 consists of 19 residues. Trimming pared 0 bases from V and 4 bases from J, leaving 22 bases between. CDR3 sequence: CATSRDRGITGAIYNEQFF. The CDR3, as DNA: TGTGCCACCAGCAGAGATCGGGGGATTACAGGGGCCATATACAATGAGCAGTTCTTC. Together with reference TRBV15 and TRBJ2-1, the CDR3 gives the full variable domain: DAMVIQNPRYQVTQFGKPVTLSCSQTLNHNVMYWYQQKSSQAPKLLFHYYDKDFNNEADTPDNFQSRRPNTSFCFLDIRSPGLGDTAMYLCATSRDRGITGAIYNEQFFGPGTRLTVL.

At least ten counts were recorded for this clonotype. The CDR3 sequence is CASHLTGATGELFF. For the CDR3, the DNA is TGCGCCAGCCACTTAACAGGGGCCACCGGGGAGCTGTTTTTT. The chain carries TRBV5-1 and TRBJ2-2; 7 positions agree with TRBD1. The CDR3 loop spans 14 amino acids. V was pared by 7 bases and J by 4 bases, with 7 bases of the junction left unmatched. CDR1 is SGHRS and CDR2 is YFSETQ in the germline V gene.

This clonotype was seen many times. V and J are TRBV11-2 and TRBJ2-5; a possible D gene is TRBD2 (5 bases). The CDR3 is made up of 14 amino acids. Between the trimmed V and J ends, which lost 5 bases and 1 base, there was a span of 11 bases. CDR1 is SGHAT, CDR2 FQNNGV, per germline. For the CDR3, the DNA is TGTGCCAGCAGCCCACGGAGGACCCAAGAGACCCAGTACTTC. Translation gives CASSPRRTQETQYF.

This clonotype was detected only a few times. The chain recombines TRBV12-3 or TRBV12-4 with TRBJ2-3, with D possibly matching TRBD2 (6 bases). This CDR3 is 15 amino acids long. Trimming left V 4 bases short and J 5 bases short, with 16 bases between. CDR3 loop: CASSSPNRAGDTQYF. CDR3 bases: TGTGCCAGCAGTTCACCGAACCGAGCGGGAGATACGCAGTATTTT.

This clonotype was observed at least ten times. The V and J genes are TRBV5-1 and TRBJ2-3; unclear D gene. The V and J ends lost 0 bases and 2 bases respectively, with 10 bases between them. The CDR3 has 15 residues. Germline V gives CDR1 SGHRS, CDR2 YFSETQ. This chain's CDR3 is CASSLVRGPTDTQYF. For the CDR3, the DNA is TGCGCCAGCAGCTTGGTCAGAGGACCCACAGATACGCAGTATTTT.

This clonotype was counted at least ten times. This chain uses TRBV7-2 with TRBJ2-6, with D possibly TRBD1 on 6 matching bases. Germline V CDR1 and CDR2: SGHTA, FQGNSA. The CDR3 extends over 15 amino acids. The germline V and J ends were trimmed by 5 bases and 4 bases, with 12 bases remaining between them. CDR3 coding DNA: TGTGCCAGCAGCCAGTACAGGGCCGGGGCCAACGTCCTGACTTTC. Its translation is CASSQYRAGANVLTF.

The V gene is TRBV7-6, the J gene TRBJ2-7; 7 nucleotides line up with TRBD1. CDR1 and CDR2 from the germline V gene are SGHVS and FNYEAQ. The CDR3 is made up of 15 amino acids. J lost 6 bases, V lost 1 base, and 9 bases had no gene match. CDR3 DNA sequence: TGTGCCAGCAGCTTAGGGGACAGTATGGTCTCCGAGCAGTACTTC. Residues: CASSLGDSMVSEQYF.

V is TRBV6-2 or TRBV6-3 and J is TRBJ2-5; 9 bases line up with TRBD2. Germline CDR1 reads MNHEY; CDR2 reads SVGEGT. The J segment lost 0 bases and the V segment lost 2 bases, leaving 4 bases of the junction unmatched. This CDR3 contains 16 residues. CDR3 protein: CASSYLAGPYQETQYF. CDR3 bases: TGTGCCAGCAGTTACCTAGCGGGACCGTACCAAGAGACCCAGTACTTC.

This clonotype was counted between two and nine times. The rearrangement joins TRBV28 to TRBJ2-5; 16 nucleotides align to TRBD2. The CDR3 is 16 residues long. V gave up 7 bases and J gave up 4 bases; unmatched junction bases: 6. CDR1 and CDR2 from the germline V gene are MDHEN and SYDVKM. The CDR3 is CASNTGLAGGGETQYF. CDR3 bases: TGTGCCAGCAACACGGGACTAGCGGGAGGGGGAGAGACCCAGTACTTC.

This clonotype appeared once. The CDR3 region has the DNA TGTGCCAGCAGCCGGGAGGGACAGGGAAATCAGCCCCAGCATTTT. Translated: CASSREGQGNQPQHF. The chain recombines TRBV7-2 with TRBJ1-5, with 9 bases fitting TRBD1. Germline V gene sequence: CDR1 SGHTA, CDR2 FQGNSA. J gave up 4 bases and V 5 bases, and 6 bases lay outside the gene matches. The CDR3 extends over 15 amino acids.

This clonotype has a handful of counts. This sequence joins TRBV7-9 and TRBJ1-2; 8 bases map to TRBD1. With V trimmed by 3 bases and J by 2 bases, 5 bases remained unmatched. The CDR3 consists of 15 residues. Germline CDR1 is SEHNR and CDR2 is FQNEAQ (reference sequence). This CDR3 is CASSFTGGQNYGYTF. In DNA form, the CDR3 reads TGTGCCAGCAGCTTTACAGGGGGACAGAACTATGGCTACACCTTC. Variable domain in full (rest from reference TRBV7-9 and TRBJ1-2): DTGVSQNPRHKITKRGQNVTFRCDPISEHNRLYWYRQTLGQGPEFLTYFQNEAQLEKSRLLSDRFSAERPKGSFSTLEIQRTEQGDSAMYLCASSFTGGQNYGYTFGSGTRLTVV.

This clonotype was picked up a small number of times. V is TRBV10-3 and J is TRBJ2-1; possible D gene TRBD1, 6 bases. Germline values: CDR1 ENHRY, CDR2 SYGVKD. There are 14 residues in the CDR3. Trimming pared 4 bases from V and 6 bases from J, leaving 13 bases between. CDR3 sequence reads: CAISGGPGANEQFF. Written as DNA, the CDR3 is TGTGCCATCAGTGGGGGGCCAGGGGCCAATGAGCAGTTCTTC.

The rearrangement joins TRBV4-1 to TRBJ1-6; D gene uncertain. The germline CDR1 and CDR2 sequences are MGHRA and YSYEKL. CDR3 size: 22 residues. The germline V and J ends were trimmed by 0 bases and 0 bases, with 24 bases remaining between them. The CDR3: CASSQDRSVAGPPSSYNSPLHF. DNA for the CDR3: TGCGCCAGCAGCCAAGATCGATCCGTGGCAGGTCCTCCGAGCTCCTATAATTCACCCCTCCACTTT.